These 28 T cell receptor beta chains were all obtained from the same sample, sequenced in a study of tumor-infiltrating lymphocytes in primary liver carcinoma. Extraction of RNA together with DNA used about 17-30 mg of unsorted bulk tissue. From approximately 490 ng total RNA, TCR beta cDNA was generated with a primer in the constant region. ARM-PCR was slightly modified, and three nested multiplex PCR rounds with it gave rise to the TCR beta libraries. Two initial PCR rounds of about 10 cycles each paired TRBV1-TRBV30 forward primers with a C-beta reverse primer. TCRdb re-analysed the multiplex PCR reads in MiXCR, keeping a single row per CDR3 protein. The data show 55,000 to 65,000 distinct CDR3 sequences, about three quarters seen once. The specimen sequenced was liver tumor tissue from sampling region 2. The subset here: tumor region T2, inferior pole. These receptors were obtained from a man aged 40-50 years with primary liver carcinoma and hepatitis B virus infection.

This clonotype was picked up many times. DNA for the CDR3: TGTGCCAGCAAAACGGGACAGTACGCCCCCACTGAAGCTTTCTTT. This codes for CASKTGQYAPTEAFF. The J gene is TRBJ1-1, the V gene TRBV28; TRBD1 aligns across 7 bases. The CDR3 loop spans 15 amino acids. After removal of 7 bases from V and 4 bases from J, the junction contained 12 bases not matched to a gene. Germline CDR1 reads MDHEN; CDR2 reads SYDVKM.

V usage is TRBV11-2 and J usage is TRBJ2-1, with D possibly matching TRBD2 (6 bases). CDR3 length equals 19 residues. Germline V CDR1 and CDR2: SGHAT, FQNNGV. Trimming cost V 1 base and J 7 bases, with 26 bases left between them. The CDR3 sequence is CASSLGGTVKSPIWNEQFF. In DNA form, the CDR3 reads TGTGCCAGCAGCTTAGGCGGGACTGTCAAGTCTCCTATCTGGAATGAGCAGTTCTTC.

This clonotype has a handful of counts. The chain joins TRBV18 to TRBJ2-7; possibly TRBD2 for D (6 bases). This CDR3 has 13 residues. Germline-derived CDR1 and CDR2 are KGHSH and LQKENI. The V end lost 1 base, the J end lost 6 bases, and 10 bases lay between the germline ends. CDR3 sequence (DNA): TGTGCCAGCTCACCACTGGGACTGGTCGAGCAGTACTTC. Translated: CASSPLGLVEQYF.

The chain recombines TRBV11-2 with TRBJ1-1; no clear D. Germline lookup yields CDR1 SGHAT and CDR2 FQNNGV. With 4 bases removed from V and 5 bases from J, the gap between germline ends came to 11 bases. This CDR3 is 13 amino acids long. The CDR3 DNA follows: TGTGCCAGCAGCTCAGTTCGTGATACTGAAGCTTTCTTT. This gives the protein CASSSVRDTEAFF.

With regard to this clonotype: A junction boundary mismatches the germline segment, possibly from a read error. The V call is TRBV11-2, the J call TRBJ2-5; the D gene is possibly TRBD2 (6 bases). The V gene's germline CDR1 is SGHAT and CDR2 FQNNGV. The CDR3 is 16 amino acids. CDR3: CASSQSPGGVNETHYF. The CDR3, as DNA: TGTGCCAGCAGCCAAAGTCCTGGCGGGGTGAATGAGACCCATTACTTC.

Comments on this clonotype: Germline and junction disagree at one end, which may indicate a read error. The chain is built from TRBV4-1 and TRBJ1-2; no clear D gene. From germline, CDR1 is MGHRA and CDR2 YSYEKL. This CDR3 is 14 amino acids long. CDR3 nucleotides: TGTGTCAGCAGCCAAGAGGACGGGAACTATGGCTACACCTTC. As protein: CVSSQEDGNYGYTF.

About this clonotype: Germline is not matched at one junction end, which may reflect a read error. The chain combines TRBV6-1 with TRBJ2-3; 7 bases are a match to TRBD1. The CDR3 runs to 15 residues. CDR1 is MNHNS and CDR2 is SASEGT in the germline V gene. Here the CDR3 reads CASSHRGGSTDTQYF. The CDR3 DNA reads TGCGCCAGCTCACACAGGGGCGGGAGCACAGATACGCAGTATTTT.

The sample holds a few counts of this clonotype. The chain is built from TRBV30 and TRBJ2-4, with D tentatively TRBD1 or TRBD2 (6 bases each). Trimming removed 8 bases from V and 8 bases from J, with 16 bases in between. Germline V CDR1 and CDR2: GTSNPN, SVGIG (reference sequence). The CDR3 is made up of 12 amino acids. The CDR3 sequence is CAGGGQEDIQYF. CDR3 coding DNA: TGTGCCGGAGGGGGGCAGGAAGACATTCAGTACTTC.

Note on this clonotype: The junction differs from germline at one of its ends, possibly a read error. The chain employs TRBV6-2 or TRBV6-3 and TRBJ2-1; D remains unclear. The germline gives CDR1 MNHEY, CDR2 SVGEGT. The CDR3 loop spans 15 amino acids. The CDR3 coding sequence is TGTGCCAGCAGTTACATACTTTACGCTGCAAATGAGCGGTTCTTC. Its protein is CASSYILYAANERFF.

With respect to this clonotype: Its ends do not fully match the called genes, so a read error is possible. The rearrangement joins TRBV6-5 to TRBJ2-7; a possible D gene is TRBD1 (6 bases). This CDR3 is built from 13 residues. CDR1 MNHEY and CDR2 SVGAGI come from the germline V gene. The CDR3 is CVSSRTDVYEQYF. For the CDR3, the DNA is TGTGTCAGCAGCCGGACAGATGTCTACGAGCAGTACTTC.

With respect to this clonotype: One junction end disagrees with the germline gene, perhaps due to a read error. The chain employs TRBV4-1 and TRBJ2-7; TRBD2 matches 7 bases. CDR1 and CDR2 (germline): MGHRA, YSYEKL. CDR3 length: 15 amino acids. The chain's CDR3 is CASSQDIGRECEQYF. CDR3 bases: TGCGCTAGCAGCCAAGATATAGGGCGGGAGTGTGAGCAGTACTTC.

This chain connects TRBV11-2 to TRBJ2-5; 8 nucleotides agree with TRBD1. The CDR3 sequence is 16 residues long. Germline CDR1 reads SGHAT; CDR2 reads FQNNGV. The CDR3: CISSLRAGGSGETQYF. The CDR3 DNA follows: TGTATCAGCAGCTTAAGAGCAGGGGGCTCGGGGGAGACCCAGTACTTC.

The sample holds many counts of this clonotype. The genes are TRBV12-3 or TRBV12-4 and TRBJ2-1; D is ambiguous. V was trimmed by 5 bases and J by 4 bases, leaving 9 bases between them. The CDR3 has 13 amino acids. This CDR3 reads CASSRKKYNEQFF. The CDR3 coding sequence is TGTGCCAGCAGTCGGAAAAAATACAATGAGCAGTTCTTC.

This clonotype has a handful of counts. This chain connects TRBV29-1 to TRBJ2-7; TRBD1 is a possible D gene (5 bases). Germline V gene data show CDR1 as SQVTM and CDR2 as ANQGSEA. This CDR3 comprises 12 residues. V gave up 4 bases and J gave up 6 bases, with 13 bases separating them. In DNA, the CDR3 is TGCAGCGTTGTGGCAGGGTCACTCGAGCAGTACTTC. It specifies CSVVAGSLEQYF.

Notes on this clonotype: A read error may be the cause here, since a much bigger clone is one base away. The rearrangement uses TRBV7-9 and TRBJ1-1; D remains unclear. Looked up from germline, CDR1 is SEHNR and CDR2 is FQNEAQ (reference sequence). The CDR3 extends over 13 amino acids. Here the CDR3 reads CASSRLLNAEAFF. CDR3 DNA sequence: TGTGCCAGCAGCAGACTCTTGAACGCTGAAGCTTTCTTT.

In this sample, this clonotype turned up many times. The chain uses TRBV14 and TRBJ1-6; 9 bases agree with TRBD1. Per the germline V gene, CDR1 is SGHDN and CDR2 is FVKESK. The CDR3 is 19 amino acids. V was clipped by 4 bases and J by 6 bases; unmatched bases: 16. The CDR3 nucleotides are TGTGCCAGCAGCCCGCGGCCATTTGGGACAGGGACCGGTAATTCACCCCTCCACTTT. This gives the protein CASSPRPFGTGTGNSPLHF. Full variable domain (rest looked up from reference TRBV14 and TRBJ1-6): EAGVTQFPSHSVIEKGQTVTLRCDPISGHDNLYWYRRVMGKEIKFLLHFVKESKQDESGMPNNRFLAERTGGTYSTLKVQPAELEDSGVYFCASSPRPFGTGTGNSPLHFGNGTRLTVT.

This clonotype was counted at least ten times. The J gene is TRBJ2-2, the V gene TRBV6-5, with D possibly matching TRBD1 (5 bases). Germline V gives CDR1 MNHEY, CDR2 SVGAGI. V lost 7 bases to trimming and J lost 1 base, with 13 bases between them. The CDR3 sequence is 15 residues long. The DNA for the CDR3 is TGTGCCAGCACCTCCTTAGGGGTGAACACCGGGGAGCTGTTTTTT. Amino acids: CASTSLGVNTGELFF.

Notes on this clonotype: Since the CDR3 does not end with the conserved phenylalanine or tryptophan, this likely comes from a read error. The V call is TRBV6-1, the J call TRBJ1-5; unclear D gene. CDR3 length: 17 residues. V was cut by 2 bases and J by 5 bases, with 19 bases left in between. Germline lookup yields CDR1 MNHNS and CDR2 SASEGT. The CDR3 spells CASSETRQGTVDQPQHY. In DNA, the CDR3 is TGTGCCAGCAGTGAAACCCGACAAGGAACAGTCGATCAGCCCCAGCATTAT.

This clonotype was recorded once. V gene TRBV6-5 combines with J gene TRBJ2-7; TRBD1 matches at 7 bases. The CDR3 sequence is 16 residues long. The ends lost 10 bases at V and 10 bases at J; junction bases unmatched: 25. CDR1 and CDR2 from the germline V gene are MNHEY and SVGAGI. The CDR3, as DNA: TGTGCCACCAGGCCCGGACAGGCAGCATCCTTTTACAATCAGTACTTC. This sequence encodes CATRPGQAASFYNQYF.

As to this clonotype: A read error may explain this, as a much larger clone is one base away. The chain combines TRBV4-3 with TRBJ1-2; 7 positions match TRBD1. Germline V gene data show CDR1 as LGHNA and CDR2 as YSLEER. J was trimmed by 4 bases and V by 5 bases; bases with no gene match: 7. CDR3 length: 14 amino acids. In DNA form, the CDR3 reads TGCGCCAGCAGCTTCCAGGGGGGAGGCTATGGCTACACCTTC. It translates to CASSFQGGGYGYTF.

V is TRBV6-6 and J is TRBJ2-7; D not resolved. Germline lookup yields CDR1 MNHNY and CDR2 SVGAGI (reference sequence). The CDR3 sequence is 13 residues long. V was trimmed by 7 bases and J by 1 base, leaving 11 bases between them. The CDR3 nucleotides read TGTGCCAGCAAAGATGAGCCTTCCTACGAGCAGTACTTC. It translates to CASKDEPSYEQYF.

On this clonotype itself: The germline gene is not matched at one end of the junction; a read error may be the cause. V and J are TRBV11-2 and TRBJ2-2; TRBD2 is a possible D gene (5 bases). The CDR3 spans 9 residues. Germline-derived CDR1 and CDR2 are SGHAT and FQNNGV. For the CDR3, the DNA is TGTGCCAGCGTTTGGGGAGCTGTTTTT. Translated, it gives CASVWGAVF.

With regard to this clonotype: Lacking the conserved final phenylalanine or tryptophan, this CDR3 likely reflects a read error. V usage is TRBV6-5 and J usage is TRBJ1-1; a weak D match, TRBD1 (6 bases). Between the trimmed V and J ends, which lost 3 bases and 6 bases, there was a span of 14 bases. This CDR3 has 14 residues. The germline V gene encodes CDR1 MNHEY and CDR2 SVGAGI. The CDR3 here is CASSYQGTYAEAFS. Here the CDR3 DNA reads TGTGCCAGCAGTTATCAGGGGACCTACGCTGAAGCTTTCTCT.

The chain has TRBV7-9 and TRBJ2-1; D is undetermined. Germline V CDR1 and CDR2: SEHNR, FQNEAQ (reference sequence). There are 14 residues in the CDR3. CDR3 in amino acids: CVNSKSIRANEQFF. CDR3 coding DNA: TGTGTCAACAGTAAAAGTATCCGGGCCAATGAGCAGTTCTTC.

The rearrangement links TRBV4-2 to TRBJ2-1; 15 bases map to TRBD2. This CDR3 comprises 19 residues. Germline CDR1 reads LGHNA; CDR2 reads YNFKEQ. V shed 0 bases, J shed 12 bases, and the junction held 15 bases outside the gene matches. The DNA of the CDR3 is TGTGCCAGCAGCCAAGATATAGCGGGTGGACTAGCGGGAGGGAGCCCGCAGTTCTTC. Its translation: CASSQDIAGGLAGGSPQFF.

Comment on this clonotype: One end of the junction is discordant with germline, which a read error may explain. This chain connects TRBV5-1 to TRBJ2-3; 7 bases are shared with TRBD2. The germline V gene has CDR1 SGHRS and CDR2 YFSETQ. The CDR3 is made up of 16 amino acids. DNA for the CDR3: TGCGCCAGCAGTCCTAGCGCGGGAGCTATCAGCGTTACGCGGTATTTT. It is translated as CASSPSAGAISVTRYF.

This chain's CDR3 is CSLTSSCYEQYF. The CDR3 DNA reads as TGCAGCCTGACGTCATCATGCTACGAGCAGTACTTC. This chain connects TRBV29-1 to TRBJ2-7; D is unresolved. The CDR3 is made up of 12 amino acids. From germline, CDR1 is SQVTM and CDR2 ANQGSEA. The V end lost 8 bases, the J end lost 3 bases, and 14 bases lay between the germline ends.

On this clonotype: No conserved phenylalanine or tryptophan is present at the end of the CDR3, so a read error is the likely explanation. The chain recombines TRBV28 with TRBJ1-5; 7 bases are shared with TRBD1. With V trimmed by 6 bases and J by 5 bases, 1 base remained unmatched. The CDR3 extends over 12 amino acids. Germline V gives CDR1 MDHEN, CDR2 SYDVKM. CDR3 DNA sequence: TGTGCCAGCAGGACAGGGTATCAGCCCCAGCATTTA. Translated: CASRTGYQPQHL.